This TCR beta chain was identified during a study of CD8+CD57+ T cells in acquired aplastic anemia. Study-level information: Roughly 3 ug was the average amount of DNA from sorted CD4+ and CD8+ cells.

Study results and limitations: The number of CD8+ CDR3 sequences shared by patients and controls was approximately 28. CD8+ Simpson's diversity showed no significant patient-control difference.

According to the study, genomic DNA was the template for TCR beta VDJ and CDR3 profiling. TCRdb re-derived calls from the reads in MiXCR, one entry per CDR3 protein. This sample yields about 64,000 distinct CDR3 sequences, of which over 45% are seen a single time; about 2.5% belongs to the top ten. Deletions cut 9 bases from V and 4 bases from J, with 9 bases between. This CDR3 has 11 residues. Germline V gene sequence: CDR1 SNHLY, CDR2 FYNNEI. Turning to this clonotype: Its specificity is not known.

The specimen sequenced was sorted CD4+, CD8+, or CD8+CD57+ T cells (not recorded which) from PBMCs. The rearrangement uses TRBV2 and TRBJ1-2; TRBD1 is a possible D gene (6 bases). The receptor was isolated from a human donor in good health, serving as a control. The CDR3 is CARTGTYGYTF. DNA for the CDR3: TGTGCCAGGACAGGCACCTATGGCTACACCTTC.